The present TCR beta chain was sequenced within a study of PD-1 blockade in classical Hodgkin lymphoma. Method: immunoSEQ multiplex PCR; TCRdb's copy keeps in-frame clones and lacks some. Among tens of thousands of clones, roughly 76% were seen once, and the ten largest hold around 15%. Losses at the gene ends were 4 bases for V and 5 bases for J; bases not matched to a gene: 6. Looked up from germline, CDR1 is MNHNY and CDR2 is SVGAGI (reference sequence). This CDR3 spans 14 amino acids. In every patient, relapse followed autologous stem cell transplantation, while exposure to brentuximab vedotin differed.

The receptor comes from a human donor with classical Hodgkin lymphoma. Sequencing used peripheral blood mononuclear cells (PBMCs), obtained before the second cycle of nivolumab. This chain connects TRBV6-6 to TRBJ1-2; 8 nucleotides match TRBD1. The CDR3 region is CASSSTGQAYGYTF. In nucleotides, the CDR3 is TGTGCCAGCAGTTCCACGGGACAGGCTTATGGCTACACCTTC.